This T cell receptor beta chain was observed in a study of human T cells and chemical hapten exposure. Study at large: Patients having alopecia areata, totalis or universalis were mostly female. Across samples, TCR yields varied, mostly owing to small differences in pooled library volumes. Study findings and constraints: Expanded TCRs created a significantly greater count of big CDR3 similarity clusters than controls did.

Specified time point: pre-sensitization, week 0. Treatment described: therapeutic diphenylcyclopropenone sensitization with weekly scalp DPC. Worth noting for this clonotype: Its antigen is unknown.

The CDR3 extends over 19 amino acids. After removal of 5 bases from V and 5 bases from J, the junction contained 15 bases not matched to a gene. The germline CDR1 and CDR2 sequences are SGHTA and FQGNSA. TCRdb processed the RACE reads anew with MiXCR; each CDR3 protein has one entry. The sample carries 250,000 or so distinct CDR3 sequences, over 7.5% recorded once. The J gene is TRBJ2-3, the V gene TRBV7-2, with 14 bases matching TRBD2. The sequencing here drew on whole blood, taken in connection with sensitization to the hapten diphenylcyclopropenone (DPC). The clonotype comes from a man aged 18 to 29 with alopecia areata. Some clones in this sample may be carry-over from other donors' samples. CDR3 residues: CASSPGTSGGTGRGDTQYF. As DNA, the CDR3 is TGTGCCAGCAGCCCAGGGACTAGCGGGGGCACCGGAAGGGGAGATACGCAGTATTTT.